This T cell receptor beta chain comes out of a study of blood T cell repertoires in COVID-19. Across the study: Spain, Italy and the United States supplied samples that represented acute and convalescent COVID-19. Sources were T cells, B-cell-depleted T cells, or PBMCs; the material itself was cDNA or gDNA.

The CDR3 has 14 residues. CDR1 and CDR2 from the germline V gene are SNHLY and FYNNEI. The junction had 12 bases not matched to a gene; V was cut back by 6 bases and J by 8 bases. Measured with immunoSEQ multiplex PCR; TCRdb has only the in-frame clones, and not every one. The table has roughly 140,000 clones, about nine tenths seen once. The TCR was taken from a man aged 50-60 years with active or convalescent COVID-19. This chain links TRBV2 with TRBJ1-2, with 7 nucleotides matching TRBD1. The sequenced sample was peripheral blood. CDR3 sequence reads: CASRAVGQAGGYTF. The CDR3 DNA follows: TGTGCCAGCAGGGCCGTTGGACAGGCGGGCGGCTACACCTTC.